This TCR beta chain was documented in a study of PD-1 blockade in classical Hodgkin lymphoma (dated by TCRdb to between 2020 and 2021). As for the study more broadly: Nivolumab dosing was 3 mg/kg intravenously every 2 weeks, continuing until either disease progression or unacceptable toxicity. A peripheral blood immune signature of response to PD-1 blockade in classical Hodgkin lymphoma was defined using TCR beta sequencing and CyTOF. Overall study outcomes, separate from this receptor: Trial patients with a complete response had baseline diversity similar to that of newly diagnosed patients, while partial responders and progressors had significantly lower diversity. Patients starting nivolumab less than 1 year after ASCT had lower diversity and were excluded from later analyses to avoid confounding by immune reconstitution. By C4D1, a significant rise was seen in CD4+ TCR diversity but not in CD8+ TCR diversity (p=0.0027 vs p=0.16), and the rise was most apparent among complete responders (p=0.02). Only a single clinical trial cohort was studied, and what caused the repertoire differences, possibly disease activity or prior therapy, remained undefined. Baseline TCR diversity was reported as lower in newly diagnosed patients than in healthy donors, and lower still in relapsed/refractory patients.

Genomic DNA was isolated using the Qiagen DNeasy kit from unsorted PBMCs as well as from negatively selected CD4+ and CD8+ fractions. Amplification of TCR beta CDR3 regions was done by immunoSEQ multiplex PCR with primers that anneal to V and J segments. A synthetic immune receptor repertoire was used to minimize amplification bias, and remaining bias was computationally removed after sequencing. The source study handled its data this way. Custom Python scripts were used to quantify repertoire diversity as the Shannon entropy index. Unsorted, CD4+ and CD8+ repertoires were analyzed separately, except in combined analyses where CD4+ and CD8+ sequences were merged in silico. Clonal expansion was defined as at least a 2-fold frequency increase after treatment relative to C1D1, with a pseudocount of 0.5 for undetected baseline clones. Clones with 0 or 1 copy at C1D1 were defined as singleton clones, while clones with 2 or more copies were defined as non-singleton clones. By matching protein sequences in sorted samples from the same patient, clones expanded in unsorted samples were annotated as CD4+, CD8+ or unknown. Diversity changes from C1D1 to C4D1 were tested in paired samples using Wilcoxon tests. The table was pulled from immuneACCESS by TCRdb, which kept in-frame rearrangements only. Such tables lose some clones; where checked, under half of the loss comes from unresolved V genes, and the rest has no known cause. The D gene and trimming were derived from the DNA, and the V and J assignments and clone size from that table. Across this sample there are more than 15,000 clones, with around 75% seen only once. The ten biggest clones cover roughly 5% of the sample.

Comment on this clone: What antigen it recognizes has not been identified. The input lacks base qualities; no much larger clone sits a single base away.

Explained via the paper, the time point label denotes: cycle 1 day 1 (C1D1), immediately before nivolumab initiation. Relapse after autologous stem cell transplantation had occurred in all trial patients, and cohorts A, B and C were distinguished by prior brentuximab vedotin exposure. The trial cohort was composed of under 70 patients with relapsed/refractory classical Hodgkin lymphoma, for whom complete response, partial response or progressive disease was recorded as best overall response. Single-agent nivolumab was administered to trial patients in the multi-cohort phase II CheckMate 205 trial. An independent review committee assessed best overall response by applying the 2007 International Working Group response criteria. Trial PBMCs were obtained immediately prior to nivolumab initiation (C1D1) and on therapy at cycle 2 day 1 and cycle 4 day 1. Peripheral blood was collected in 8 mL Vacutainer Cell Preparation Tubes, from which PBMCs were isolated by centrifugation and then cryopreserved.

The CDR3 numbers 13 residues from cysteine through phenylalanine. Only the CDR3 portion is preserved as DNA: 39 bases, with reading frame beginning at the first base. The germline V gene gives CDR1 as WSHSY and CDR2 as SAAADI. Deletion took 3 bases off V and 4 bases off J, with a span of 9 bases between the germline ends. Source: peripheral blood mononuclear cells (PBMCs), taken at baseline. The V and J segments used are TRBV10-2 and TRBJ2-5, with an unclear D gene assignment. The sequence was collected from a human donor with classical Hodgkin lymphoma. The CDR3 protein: CASSEARIETQYF. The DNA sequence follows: TGCGCCAGCAGTGAAGCAAGAATAGAGACCCAGTACTTC.